The 17 T cell receptor beta chains reported below all come from one sample, sequenced in a study of T cell clusters in autoimmune cytopenias. TRB amplification used approximately 250 ng of peripheral blood genomic DNA. One tube held mixed TRB-A and TRB-B primer pools for touch-down PCR. After re-calling the multiplex PCR reads, TCRdb lists one entry per CDR3 protein, DNA absent. The table lists approximately 12,000 distinct CDR3 sequences. The same sample was also studied in work on T cell repertoires in aging, cancer and after chemotherapy.

Sequencing input: peripheral blood. These receptors were collected from a human donor in good health.

The rearrangement links TRBV12-3 or TRBV12-4 to TRBJ1-2. The CDR3 is made up of 13 amino acids. CDR3 sequence reads: CASTNSVGGGYTF.

By frequency, this clonotype registers medium-sized. V is TRBV30 and J is TRBJ1-1; TCRdb reports TRBD1, a call that lacks DNA to check it against. This CDR3 region has 13 residues. CDR1 and CDR2 (germline): GTSNPN, SVGIG (reference sequence). The CDR3 spells CAWRRQGNTEAFF.

J is TRBJ2-3 and V is TRBV28; without DNA, the TCRdb call of TRBD1 cannot be checked. CDR3 size: 13 residues. Per germline, CDR1 MDHEN and CDR2 SYDVKM. The CDR3 sequence: CASRPAGSDTQYF.

The V call is TRBV2, the J call TRBJ1-2. CDR1 and CDR2 from the germline V gene are SNHLY and FYNNEI. The CDR3 is 13 amino acids. This CDR3 is CASSKVLVYGYTF. The full variable domain, with the rest looked up from reference TRBV2 and TRBJ1-2, is EPEVTQTPSHQVTQMGQEVILRCVPISNHLYFYWYRQILGQKVEFLVSFYNNEISEKSEIFDDQFSVERPDGSNFTLKIRSTKLEDSAMYFCASSKVLVYGYTFGSGTRLTVV.

Its frequency marks this clonotype as medium-sized (0.01 to 0.1%). The chain has TRBV12-3 or TRBV12-4 and TRBJ1-3. The CDR3 has 13 amino acids. The CDR3 here is CASSSQPGNTIYF.

The genes are TRBV7-2 and TRBJ2-7; TCRdb indicates TRBD1, and absent DNA this call remains unverified. Germline CDR1 SGHTA, CDR2 FQGNSA. CDR3 length: 14 residues. The CDR3 sequence: CASSSWTGSYEQYF.

The V call is TRBV6-1, the J call TRBJ2-7; the D gene TCRdb calls, TRBD1, cannot be checked with no DNA. The CDR3 is 15 residues long. CDR1 is MNHNS, CDR2 SASEGT, per germline. Here the CDR3 reads CASSPGGQGSDEQYF.

This rearrangement joins TRBV24-1 to TRBJ2-2; no DNA is available, so the TRBD1 call from TCRdb remains unchecked. The CDR3 length is 14 residues. Germline CDR1 reads KGHDR; CDR2 reads SFDVKD. CDR3 sequence reads: CATSDSGQTGELFF.

Measured by frequency, this clonotype is medium-sized. The chain combines TRBV30 with TRBJ2-1; TCRdb gives TRBD1 as the D gene, but with no DNA this cannot be confirmed. This CDR3 comprises 12 residues. CDR1 GTSNPN and CDR2 SVGIG come from the germline V gene (reference sequence). CDR3 residues: CAWSQQAGVQFF.

This clonotype is classed as medium-sized by frequency. The genes are TRBV27 and TRBJ2-7; lacking DNA, the TRBD1 call made by TCRdb goes unchecked. From germline, CDR1 is MNHEY and CDR2 SMNVEV (reference sequence). The CDR3 is 15 residues long. The CDR3 sequence: CASSRGQGSTYEQYF.

This chain joins TRBV5-1 and TRBJ1-1. The CDR3 runs 15 residues. Germline V gene data show CDR1 as SGHRS and CDR2 as YFSETQ. This CDR3 reads CASSLASGMNAEAFF.

V gene TRBV7-3 combines with J gene TRBJ2-7. CDR3 size: 13 residues. The germline CDR1 and CDR2 sequences are SGHTA and FQGTGA. CDR3: CASSSLPPGEQYF.

The chain recombines TRBV19 with TRBJ1-5; checking the TCRdb D call of TRBD1 is not possible without DNA. Germline CDR1 reads LNHDA; CDR2 reads SQIVND (reference sequence). The CDR3 is 13 amino acids. CDR3 protein: CASSTTGEQPQHF.

The chain uses TRBV24-1 and TRBJ1-1; TCRdb outputs TRBD1, but without DNA this stays unchecked. The length of the CDR3 is 13 residues. The germline V gene encodes CDR1 KGHDR and CDR2 SFDVKD. The chain's CDR3 is CATRQGVNTEAFF.

The chain employs TRBV6-2 or TRBV6-3 and TRBJ1-5; the TCRdb call, TRBD1, lacks DNA for checking. CDR1 MNHEY and CDR2 SVGEGT come from the germline V gene. CDR3 size: 17 residues. CDR3 loop: CASTDAPTGLDNQPQHF.

The chain links TRBV30 to TRBJ2-7; TCRdb outputs TRBD1, but without DNA this stays unchecked. The CDR3 is 12 amino acids. Germline V CDR1 and CDR2: GTSNPN, SVGIG (reference sequence). CDR3 residues: CAWSPGGGEGYF.

CDR3 in amino acids: CASSKRTANTEAFF. The rearrangement joins TRBV11-1 to TRBJ1-1. The CDR3 has 14 amino acids. Germline assignment: CDR1 SGHAT and CDR2 FQDESV (reference sequence).